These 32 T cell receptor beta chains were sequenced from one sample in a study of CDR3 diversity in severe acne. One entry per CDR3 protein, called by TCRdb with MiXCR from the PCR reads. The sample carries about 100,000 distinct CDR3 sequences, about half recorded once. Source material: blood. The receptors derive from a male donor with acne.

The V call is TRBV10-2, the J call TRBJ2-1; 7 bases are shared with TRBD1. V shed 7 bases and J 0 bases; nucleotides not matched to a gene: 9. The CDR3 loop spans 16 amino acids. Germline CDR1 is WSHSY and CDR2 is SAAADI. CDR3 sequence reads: CASTLGQARSYNEQFF. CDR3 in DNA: TGCGCCAGCACCCTCGGACAGGCCCGCTCCTACAATGAGCAGTTCTTC.

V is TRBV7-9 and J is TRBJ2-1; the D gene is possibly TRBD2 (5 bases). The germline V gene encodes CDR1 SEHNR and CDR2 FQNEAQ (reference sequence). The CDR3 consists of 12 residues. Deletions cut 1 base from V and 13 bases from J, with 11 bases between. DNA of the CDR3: TGTGCCAGCAGCTTAGGGAGGACGACTCAGTTCTTC. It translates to CASSLGRTTQFF.

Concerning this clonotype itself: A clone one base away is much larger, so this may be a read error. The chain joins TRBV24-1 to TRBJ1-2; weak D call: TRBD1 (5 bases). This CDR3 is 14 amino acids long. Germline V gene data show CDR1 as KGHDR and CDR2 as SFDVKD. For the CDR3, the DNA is TGTGCCACCAGTGACCCTGACAGAAACTATGGCCACACCTTC. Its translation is CATSDPDRNYGHTF.

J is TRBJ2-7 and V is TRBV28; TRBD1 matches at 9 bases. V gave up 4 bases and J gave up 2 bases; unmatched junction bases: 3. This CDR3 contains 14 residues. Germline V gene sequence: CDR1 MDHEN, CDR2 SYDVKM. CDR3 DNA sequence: TGTGCCAGCAGTTGGGACAGGGCCGCCTACGAGCAGTACTTC. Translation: CASSWDRAAYEQYF.

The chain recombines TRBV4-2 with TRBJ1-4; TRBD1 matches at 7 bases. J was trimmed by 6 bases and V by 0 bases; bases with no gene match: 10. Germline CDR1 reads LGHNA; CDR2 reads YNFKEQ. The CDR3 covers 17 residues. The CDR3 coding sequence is TGTGCCAGCAGCCAAGATTCCCGGGACAGTCTCGATGAAAAACTGTTTTTT. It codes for CASSQDSRDSLDEKLFF.

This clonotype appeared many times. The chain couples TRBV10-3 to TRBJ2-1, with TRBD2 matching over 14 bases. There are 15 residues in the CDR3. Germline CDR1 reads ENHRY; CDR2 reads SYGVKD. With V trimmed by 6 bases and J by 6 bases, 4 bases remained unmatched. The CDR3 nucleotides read TGTGCCATCAGGACGACTAGCGGGAGGGTCAATGAGCAGTTCTTC. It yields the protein CAIRTTSGRVNEQFF.

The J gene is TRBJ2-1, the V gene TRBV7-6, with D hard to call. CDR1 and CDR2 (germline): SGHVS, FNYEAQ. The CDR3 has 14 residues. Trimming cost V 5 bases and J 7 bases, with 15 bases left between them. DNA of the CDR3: TGTGCCAGCAGCAGAAACCCCGGCCCGAATGAGCAGTTCTTC. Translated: CASSRNPGPNEQFF.

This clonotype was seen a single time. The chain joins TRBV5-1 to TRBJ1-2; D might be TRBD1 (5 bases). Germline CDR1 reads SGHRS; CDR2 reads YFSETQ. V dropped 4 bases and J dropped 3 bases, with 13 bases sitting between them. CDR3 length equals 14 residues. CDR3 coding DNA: TGCGCCAGCAGCCTGGCCCTGGGGGACTATGGCTACACCTTC. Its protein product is CASSLALGDYGYTF.

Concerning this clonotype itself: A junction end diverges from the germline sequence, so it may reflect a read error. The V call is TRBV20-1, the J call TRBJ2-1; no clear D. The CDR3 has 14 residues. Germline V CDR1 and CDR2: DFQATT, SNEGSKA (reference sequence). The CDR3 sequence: CGARGPIYSYEQFF. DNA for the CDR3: TGCGGTGCTAGAGGACCGATTTATTCCTATGAGCAGTTCTTC.

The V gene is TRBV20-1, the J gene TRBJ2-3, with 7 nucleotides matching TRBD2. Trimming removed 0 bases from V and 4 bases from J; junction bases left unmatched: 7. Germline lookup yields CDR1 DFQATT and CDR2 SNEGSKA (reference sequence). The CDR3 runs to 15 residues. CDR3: CSARDGAGAADTQYF. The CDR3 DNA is TGCAGTGCTAGAGATGGGGCGGGAGCGGCAGATACGCAGTATTTT.

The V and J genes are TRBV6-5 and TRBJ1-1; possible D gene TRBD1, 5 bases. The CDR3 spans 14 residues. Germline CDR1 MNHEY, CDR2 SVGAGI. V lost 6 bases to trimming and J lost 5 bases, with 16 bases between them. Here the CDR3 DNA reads TGTGCCAGCAGGCCGTTTCAGGGCGGGACTGAAGCTTTCTTT. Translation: CASRPFQGGTEAFF.

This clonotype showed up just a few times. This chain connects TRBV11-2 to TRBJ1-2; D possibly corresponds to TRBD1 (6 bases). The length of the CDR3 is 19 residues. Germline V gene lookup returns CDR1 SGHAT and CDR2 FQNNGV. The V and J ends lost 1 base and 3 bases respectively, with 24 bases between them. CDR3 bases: TGTGCCAGCAGCTTAGCAAGTTGGGGGGCACCTGGACCTCACTATGGCTACACCTTC. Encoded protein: CASSLASWGAPGPHYGYTF.

CDR3 coding DNA: TGCAGTGCTAGGGACCGGACGGCCGCAACTAATGAAAAACTGTTTTTT. Protein product: CSARDRTAATNEKLFF. V usage is TRBV20-1 and J usage is TRBJ1-4; D unresolved. There are 16 residues in the CDR3. V was clipped by 3 bases and J by 0 bases, with 14 bases between them. CDR1 is DFQATT and CDR2 is SNEGSKA in the germline V gene (reference sequence).

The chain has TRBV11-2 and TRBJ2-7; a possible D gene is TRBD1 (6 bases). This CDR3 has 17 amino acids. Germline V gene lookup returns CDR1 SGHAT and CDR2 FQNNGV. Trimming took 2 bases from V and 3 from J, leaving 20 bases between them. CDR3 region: CASSLYFGKDRHYEQYF. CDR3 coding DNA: TGTGCCAGCAGCTTATACTTCGGGAAAGACAGGCACTACGAGCAGTACTTC.

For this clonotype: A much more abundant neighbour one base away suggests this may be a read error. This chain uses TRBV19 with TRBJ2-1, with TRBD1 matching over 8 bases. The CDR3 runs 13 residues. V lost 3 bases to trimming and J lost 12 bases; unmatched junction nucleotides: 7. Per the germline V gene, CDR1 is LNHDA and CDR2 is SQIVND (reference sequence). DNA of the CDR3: TGTGCCAGTAGTATGTGGACAGGGCCCGGGCAGTTCTTC. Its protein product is CASSMWTGPGQFF. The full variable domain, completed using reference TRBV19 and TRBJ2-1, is DGGITQSPKYLFRKEGQNVTLSCEQNLNHDAMYWYRQDPGQGLRLIYYSQIVNDFQKGDIAEGYSVSREKKESFPLTVTSAQKNPTAFYLCASSMWTGPGQFFGPGTRLTVL.

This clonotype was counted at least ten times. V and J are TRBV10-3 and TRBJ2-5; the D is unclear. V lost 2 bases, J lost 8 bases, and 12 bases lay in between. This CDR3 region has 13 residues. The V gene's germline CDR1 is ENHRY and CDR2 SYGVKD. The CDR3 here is CAISEDGRPTQYF. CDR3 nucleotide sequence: TGTGCCATCAGTGAGGACGGGCGCCCAACCCAGTACTTC.

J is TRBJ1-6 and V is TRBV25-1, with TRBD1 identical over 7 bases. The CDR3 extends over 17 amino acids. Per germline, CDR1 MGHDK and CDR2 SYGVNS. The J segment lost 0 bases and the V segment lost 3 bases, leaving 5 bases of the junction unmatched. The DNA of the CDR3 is TGTGCCAGCAGTGATACAGGGGTAATCTCCTATAATTCACCCCTCCACTTT. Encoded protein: CASSDTGVISYNSPLHF. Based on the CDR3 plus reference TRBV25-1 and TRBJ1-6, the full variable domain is EADIYQTPRYLVIGTGKKITLECSQTMGHDKMYWYQQDPGMELHLIHYSYGVNSTEKGDLSSESTVSRIRTEHFPLTLESARPSHTSQYLCASSDTGVISYNSPLHFGNGTRLTVT.

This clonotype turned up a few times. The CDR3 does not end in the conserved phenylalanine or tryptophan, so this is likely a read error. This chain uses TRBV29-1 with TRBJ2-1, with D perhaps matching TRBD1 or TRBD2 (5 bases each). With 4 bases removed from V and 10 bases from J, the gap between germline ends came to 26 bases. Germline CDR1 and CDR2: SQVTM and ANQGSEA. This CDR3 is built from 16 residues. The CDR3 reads CSVVVMELGAGREQFY. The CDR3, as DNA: TGCAGCGTTGTGGTCATGGAACTAGGGGCGGGTAGGGAGCAGTTCTAC.

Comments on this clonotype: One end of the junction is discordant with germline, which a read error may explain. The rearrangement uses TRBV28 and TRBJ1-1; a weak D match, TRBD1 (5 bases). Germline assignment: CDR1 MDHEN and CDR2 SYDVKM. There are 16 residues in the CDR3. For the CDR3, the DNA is TGTGCCAGCAGTTTTCGAAGGGGAACCCTGAACACTGAAGCTTCCTTT. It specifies CASSFRRGTLNTEASF.

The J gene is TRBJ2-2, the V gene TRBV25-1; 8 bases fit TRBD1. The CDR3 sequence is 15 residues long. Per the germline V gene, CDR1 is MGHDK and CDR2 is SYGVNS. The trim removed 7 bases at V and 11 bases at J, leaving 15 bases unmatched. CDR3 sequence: CASTRPGGVNAELFF. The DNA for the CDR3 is TGTGCCAGCACAAGACCAGGGGGCGTTAACGCTGAGCTGTTTTTT.

The CDR3 nucleotides are TGCAGCGTTCGGACCTCAGGGGAGGCCGGCTACACCTTC. Its protein is CSVRTSGEAGYTF. The chain combines TRBV29-1 with TRBJ1-2; perhaps TRBD1 as D (6 bases). CDR1 and CDR2 from the germline V gene are SQVTM and ANQGSEA. V lost 5 bases to trimming and J lost 8 bases, with 18 bases between them. This CDR3 region has 13 residues.

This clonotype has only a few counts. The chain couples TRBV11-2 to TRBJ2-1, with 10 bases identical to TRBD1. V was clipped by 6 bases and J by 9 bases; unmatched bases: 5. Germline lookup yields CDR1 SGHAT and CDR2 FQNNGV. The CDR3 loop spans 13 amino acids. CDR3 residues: CASSRQGAGEQFF. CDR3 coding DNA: TGTGCCAGCAGTCGACAGGGGGCAGGTGAGCAGTTCTTC.

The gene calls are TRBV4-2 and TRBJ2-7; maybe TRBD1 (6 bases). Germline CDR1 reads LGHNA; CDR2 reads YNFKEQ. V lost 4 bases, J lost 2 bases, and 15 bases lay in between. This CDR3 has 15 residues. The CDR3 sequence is CASSLGSQGTYEQYF. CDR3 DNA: TGTGCCAGCAGCCTAGGGTCACAGGGCACCTACGAGCAGTACTTC.

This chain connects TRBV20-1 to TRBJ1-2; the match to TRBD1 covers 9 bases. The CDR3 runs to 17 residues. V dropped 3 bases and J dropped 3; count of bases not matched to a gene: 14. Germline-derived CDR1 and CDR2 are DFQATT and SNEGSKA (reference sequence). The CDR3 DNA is TGCAGTGCTAGTCGGGCCGGGACAGGGAAGGGGTACTATGGCTACACCTTC. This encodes CSASRAGTGKGYYGYTF.

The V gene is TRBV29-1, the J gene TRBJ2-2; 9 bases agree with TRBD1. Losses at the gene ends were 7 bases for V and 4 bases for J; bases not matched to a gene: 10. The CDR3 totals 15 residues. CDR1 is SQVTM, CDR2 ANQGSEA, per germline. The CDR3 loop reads CSASPGQGGTGELFF. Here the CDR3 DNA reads TGCAGCGCATCTCCGGGACAGGGAGGCACCGGGGAGCTGTTTTTT.

In DNA, the CDR3 is TGTGCCAGCAGCTTAAGAGGACAGGGGGCGGAGATAACCTTC. It yields the protein CASSLRGQGAEITF. The V and J genes are TRBV3-1 and TRBJ1-2; 11 bases match TRBD1. Germline lookup yields CDR1 LGHDT and CDR2 YNNKEL (reference sequence). V trimming: 5 bases; J trimming: 14 bases; junction bases outside the gene matches: 13. CDR3 length equals 14 residues.

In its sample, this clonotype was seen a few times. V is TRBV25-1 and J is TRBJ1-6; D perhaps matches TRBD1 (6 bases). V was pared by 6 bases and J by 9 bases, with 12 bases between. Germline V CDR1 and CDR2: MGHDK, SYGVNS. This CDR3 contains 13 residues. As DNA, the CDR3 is TGTGCCAGCAGCCGAGGGGGGATTTCACCCCTCCACTTT. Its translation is CASSRGGISPLHF.

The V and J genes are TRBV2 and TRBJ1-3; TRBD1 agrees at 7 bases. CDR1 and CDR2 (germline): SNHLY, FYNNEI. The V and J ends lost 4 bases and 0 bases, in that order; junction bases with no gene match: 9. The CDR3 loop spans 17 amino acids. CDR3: CASSGREQGFSGNTIYF. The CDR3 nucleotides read TGTGCCAGCAGTGGGAGAGAACAGGGGTTCTCTGGAAACACCATATATTTT.

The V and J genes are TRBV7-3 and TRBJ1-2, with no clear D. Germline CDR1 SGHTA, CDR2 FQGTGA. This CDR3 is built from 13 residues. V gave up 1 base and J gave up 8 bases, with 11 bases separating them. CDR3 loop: CASSLSGVVGYTF. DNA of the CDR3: TGTGCCAGCAGCTTAAGCGGGGTGGTCGGCTACACCTTC.

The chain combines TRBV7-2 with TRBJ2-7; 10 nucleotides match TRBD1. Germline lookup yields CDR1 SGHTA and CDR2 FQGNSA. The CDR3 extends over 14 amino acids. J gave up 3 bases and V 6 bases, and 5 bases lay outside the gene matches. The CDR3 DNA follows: TGTGCCAGCAGTTTAAGGACAGGGGGCTACGAGCAGTACTTC. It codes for CASSLRTGGYEQYF.

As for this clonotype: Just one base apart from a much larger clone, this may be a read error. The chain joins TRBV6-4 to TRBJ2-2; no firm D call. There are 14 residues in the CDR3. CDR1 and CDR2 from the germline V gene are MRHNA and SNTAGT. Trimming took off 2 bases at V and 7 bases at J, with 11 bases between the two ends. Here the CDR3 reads CASSDDGYIGELFF. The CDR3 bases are TGTGCCAGCAGTGACGATGGTTACATCGGGGAGCTGTTTTTT.

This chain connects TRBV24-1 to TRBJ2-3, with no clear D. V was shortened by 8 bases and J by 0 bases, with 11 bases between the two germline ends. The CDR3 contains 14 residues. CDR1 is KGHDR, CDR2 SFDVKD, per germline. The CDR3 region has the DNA TGTGCCACCAACACGGGCGGTAGCACAGATACGCAGTATTTT. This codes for CATNTGGSTDTQYF.